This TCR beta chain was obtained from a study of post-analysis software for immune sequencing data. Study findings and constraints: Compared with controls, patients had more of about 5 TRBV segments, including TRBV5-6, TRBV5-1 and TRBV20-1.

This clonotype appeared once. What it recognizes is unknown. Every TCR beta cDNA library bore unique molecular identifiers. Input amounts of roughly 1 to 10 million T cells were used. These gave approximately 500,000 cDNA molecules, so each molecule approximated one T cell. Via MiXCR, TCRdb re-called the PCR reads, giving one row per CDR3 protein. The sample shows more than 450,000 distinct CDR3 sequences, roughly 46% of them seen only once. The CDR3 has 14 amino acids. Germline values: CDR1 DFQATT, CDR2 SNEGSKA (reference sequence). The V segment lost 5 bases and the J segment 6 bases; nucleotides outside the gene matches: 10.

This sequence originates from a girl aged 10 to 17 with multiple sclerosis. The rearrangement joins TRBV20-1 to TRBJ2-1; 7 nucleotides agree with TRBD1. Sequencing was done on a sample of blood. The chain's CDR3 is CSALRDRSPNEQFF. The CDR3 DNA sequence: TGCAGTGCTCTCCGGGACAGAAGCCCCAATGAGCAGTTCTTC.